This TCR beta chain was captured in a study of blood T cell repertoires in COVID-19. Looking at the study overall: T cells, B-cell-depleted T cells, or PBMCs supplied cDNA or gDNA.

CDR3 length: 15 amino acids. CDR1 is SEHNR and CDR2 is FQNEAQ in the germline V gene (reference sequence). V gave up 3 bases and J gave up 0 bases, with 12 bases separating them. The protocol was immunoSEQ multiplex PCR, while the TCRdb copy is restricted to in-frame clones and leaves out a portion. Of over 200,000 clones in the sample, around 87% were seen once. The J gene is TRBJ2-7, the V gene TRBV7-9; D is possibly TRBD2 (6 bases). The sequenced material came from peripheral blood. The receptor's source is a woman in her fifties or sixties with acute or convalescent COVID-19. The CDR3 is CASSLLGLDSYEQYF. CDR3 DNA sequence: TGTGCCAGCAGCTTGCTGGGACTTGACTCCTACGAGCAGTACTTC.